These 30 T cell receptor beta chains were all obtained from the same sample, sequenced in a study of blood T cell repertoires in COVID-19. Only in-frame clones appear in the TCRdb table, and some are missing; sequencing was by immunoSEQ multiplex PCR. The sample carries 150,000 to 200,000 clones, approximately 86% recorded once. Input material: peripheral blood. These receptors were collected from a man aged 18 to 29 with acute or convalescent COVID-19.

The chain's CDR3 is CASSSQFQVPRRGTEAFF. DNA for the CDR3: TGTGCCAGCAGCTCCCAGTTTCAAGTACCACGGAGAGGCACTGAAGCTTTCTTT. The J gene is TRBJ1-1, the V gene TRBV11-2, with D hard to call. Germline CDR1 is SGHAT and CDR2 is FQNNGV. Trimming shortened V by 4 bases and J by 4 bases, and 25 bases separated the two germline ends. The CDR3 loop spans 18 amino acids.

This rearrangement joins TRBV10-3 to TRBJ1-3; unclear D gene. Trimming left V 4 bases short and J 3 bases short, with 13 bases between. This CDR3 region has 15 residues. From germline, CDR1 is ENHRY and CDR2 SYGVKD. Here the CDR3 reads CAISGEVSSGNTIYF. DNA for the CDR3: TGTGCCATCAGTGGTGAGGTTTCGAGTGGAAACACCATATATTTT.

The chain combines TRBV27 with TRBJ2-2, with 8 bases that match TRBD2. Germline V gives CDR1 MNHEY, CDR2 SMNVEV (reference sequence). V was pared by 6 bases and J by 5 bases, with 11 bases of the junction left unmatched. The CDR3 spans 16 residues. DNA of the CDR3: TGTGCCAGCAGATCGACCGGGACGGGGGGGACCGGGGAGCTGTTTTTT. This codes for CASRSTGTGGTGELFF.

The chain couples TRBV30 to TRBJ2-7; 8 bases are shared with TRBD1. Trimming took 6 bases from V and 4 from J; bases not matched to a gene: 11. Germline loops: CDR1 GTSNPN, CDR2 SVGIG (reference sequence). This CDR3 is 14 amino acids long. CDR3 sequence reads: CACTRTGLGYEQYF. The CDR3 DNA is TGTGCCTGCACTAGGACAGGGTTGGGGTACGAGCAGTACTTC. Combining the CDR3 with reference TRBV30 and TRBJ2-7 gives the whole variable domain SQTIHQWPATLVQPVGSPLSLECTVEGTSNPNLYWYRQAAGRGLQLLFYSVGIGQISSEVPQNLSASRPQDRQFILSSKKLLLSDSGFYLCACTRTGLGYEQYFGPGTRLTVT.

The V gene is TRBV6-1, the J gene TRBJ2-7; weak D call: TRBD1 (6 bases). V was pared by 3 bases and J by 3 bases, with 9 bases between. The CDR3 is made up of 13 amino acids. Germline CDR1 and CDR2: MNHNS and SASEGT. DNA of the CDR3: TGTGCCAGCAGTGATCAGGGGCTCTACGAGCAGTACGTC. Translation gives CASSDQGLYEQYV.

V and J are TRBV6-6 and TRBJ1-2; 11 bases align to TRBD1. After removal of 6 bases from V and 4 bases from J, the junction contained 4 bases not matched to a gene. The CDR3 length is 14 residues. The germline V gene encodes CDR1 MNHNY and CDR2 SVGAGI (reference sequence). The CDR3 coding sequence is TGTGCCAGCAGCGCCGGGACAGGGGGCTATGGCTACACCTTC. This encodes CASSAGTGGYGYTF.

The CDR3 bases are TGTGCCAGCACCCCCCGGGGAGTGGGTGGCTACACCTTC. Translating it yields CASTPRGVGGYTF. The V call is TRBV12-3 or TRBV12-4, the J call TRBJ1-2; D ambiguous. V lost 7 bases, J lost 7 bases, and 16 bases lay in between. This CDR3 is built from 13 residues.

This chain joins TRBV4-1 and TRBJ1-5, with 9 bases fitting TRBD1. V was pared by 4 bases and J by 1 base, with 17 bases of the junction left unmatched. CDR1 and CDR2 from the germline V gene are MGHRA and YSYEKL. This CDR3 spans 20 amino acids. The CDR3 reads CASSPTSGTGFSWSNQPQHF. CDR3 in DNA: TGCGCCAGCAGCCCAACCTCCGGGACAGGGTTCTCATGGAGCAATCAGCCCCAGCATTTT.

The V and J genes are TRBV30 and TRBJ2-2; weak D call: TRBD2 (6 bases). The length of the CDR3 is 13 residues. CDR1 is GTSNPN, CDR2 SVGIG, per germline (reference sequence). With 0 bases removed from V and 7 bases from J, the gap between germline ends came to 9 bases. The CDR3 DNA sequence: TGTGCCTGGAGTGTGCGGGGCAACGGGGAGCTGTTTTTT. Translation: CAWSVRGNGELFF.

The gene calls are TRBV7-3 and TRBJ2-3, with D possibly TRBD2 on 6 matching bases. Trimming took off 5 bases at V and 1 base at J, with 22 bases between the two ends. Germline V gene data show CDR1 as SGHTA and CDR2 as FQGTGA. The CDR3 sequence is 18 residues long. The CDR3 is CASSPLPVRGGGTDTQYF. Here the CDR3 DNA reads TGTGCCAGCAGCCCGCTCCCGGTGAGGGGAGGAGGCACAGATACGCAGTATTTT.

This clone was recorded once. V is TRBV30 and J is TRBJ1-1; D is undetermined. Trimming left V 0 bases short and J 2 bases short, with 7 bases between. Germline lookup yields CDR1 GTSNPN and CDR2 SVGIG (reference sequence). The CDR3 spans 13 residues. The CDR3 sequence: CAWSVQTNTEAFF. CDR3 in DNA: TGTGCCTGGAGTGTACAGACAAACACTGAAGCTTTCTTT.

The chain couples TRBV5-1 to TRBJ1-3, with 10 bases lining up with TRBD1. The CDR3 spans 20 residues. The V gene's germline CDR1 is SGHRS and CDR2 YFSETQ. The V segment lost 3 bases and the J segment 1 base; nucleotides outside the gene matches: 16. The CDR3 region has the DNA TGCGCCAGCAGCTACTACACTACGACAGGGGGCTCTGCGTCTGGAAACACCATATATTTT. This codes for CASSYYTTTGGSASGNTIYF.

The chain is built from TRBV7-7 and TRBJ2-7; 8 nucleotides agree with TRBD2. The CDR3 totals 15 residues. The germline V gene has CDR1 SSHAT and CDR2 FNYEAQ (reference sequence). V lost 5 bases, J lost 2 bases, and 8 bases stayed unmatched. This CDR3 is CASSPLERGTYEQYF. CDR3 sequence (DNA): TGTGCCAGCAGCCCCCTCGAGCGGGGGACCTACGAGCAGTACTTC.

This rearrangement joins TRBV19 to TRBJ1-5; 7 nucleotides line up with TRBD1. V gave up 6 bases and J gave up 1 base; unmatched junction bases: 6. The germline gives CDR1 LNHDA, CDR2 SQIVND (reference sequence). CDR3 length: 15 amino acids. The CDR3 DNA reads as TGTGCCAGTAGGCTAAAACAGGGGAGCAATCAGCCCCAGCATTTT. This codes for CASRLKQGSNQPQHF.

The chain is built from TRBV30 and TRBJ1-1, with unresolved D. The germline V and J ends were trimmed by 3 bases and 3 bases, with 14 bases remaining between them. The germline V gene has CDR1 GTSNPN and CDR2 SVGIG (reference sequence). The CDR3 spans 14 residues. The CDR3 coding sequence is TGTGCCTGGAGGGAGAGGGAATGGGACACTGAAGCTTTCTTT. Translated, it gives CAWREREWDTEAFF.

The chain employs TRBV3-1 (or the pseudogene TRBV3-2) and TRBJ1-1; 8 bases are a match to TRBD1. This CDR3 is built from 15 residues. The V segment lost 0 bases and the J segment 7 bases; nucleotides outside the gene matches: 7. The V gene's germline CDR1 is LGHDT and CDR2 YNNKEL (reference sequence). DNA for the CDR3: TGTGCCAGCAGCCAAGATTGGGCAGGGGGCGGTGAAGCTTTCTTT. It encodes CASSQDWAGGGEAFF.

This chain links TRBV27 with TRBJ1-1, with D perhaps matching TRBD1 (6 bases). The CDR3 totals 14 residues. The V and J ends lost 3 bases and 0 bases respectively, with 8 bases between them. Germline lookup yields CDR1 MNHEY and CDR2 SMNVEV (reference sequence). In DNA, the CDR3 is TGTGCCAGCAGTTTCGACAGGTTGAACACTGAAGCTTTCTTT. Amino acids: CASSFDRLNTEAFF.

The chain carries TRBV2 and TRBJ2-3, with 9 bases identical to TRBD1. Trimming cost V 8 bases and J 5 bases; bases outside gene matches: 8. The CDR3 totals 14 residues. CDR1 SNHLY and CDR2 FYNNEI come from the germline V gene. The CDR3: CASFGQGLGDTQYF. The CDR3 region has the DNA TGTGCCAGCTTCGGACAGGGGCTGGGAGATACGCAGTATTTT.

The V call is TRBV5-1, the J call TRBJ1-1, with D maybe TRBD1 (6 bases). Germline lookup yields CDR1 SGHRS and CDR2 YFSETQ. Trimming removed 4 bases at V and 1 base at J, with 14 bases between. CDR3 size: 15 residues. CDR3 loop: CASSNSGHSNTEAFF. CDR3 nucleotide sequence: TGCGCCAGCAGCAACTCGGGACACTCGAACACTGAAGCTTTCTTT.

The rearrangement uses TRBV7-9 and TRBJ2-2, with a possible D match to TRBD2 (6 bases). The V end lost 5 bases, the J end lost 6 bases, and 16 bases lay between the germline ends. This CDR3 region has 15 residues. Germline values: CDR1 SEHNR, CDR2 FQNEAQ (reference sequence). CDR3 sequence: CASSPSGGTAGELFF. In DNA, the CDR3 is TGTGCCAGCAGCCCTTCCGGCGGGACGGCCGGGGAGCTGTTTTTT.

The chain carries TRBV6-1 and TRBJ2-7; TRBD1 might be the D (5 bases). The length of the CDR3 is 16 residues. Germline V gene data show CDR1 as MNHNS and CDR2 as SASEGT. V was pared by 3 bases and J by 0 bases, with 15 bases between. CDR3 in amino acids: CASSETATGVSYEQYF. The CDR3 DNA reads as TGTGCCAGCAGTGAGACCGCCACAGGCGTCTCCTACGAGCAGTACTTC.

This chain links TRBV10-3 with TRBJ1-1, with D possibly being TRBD1 (5 bases). The germline V gene encodes CDR1 ENHRY and CDR2 SYGVKD. Trimming left V 10 bases short and J 1 base short, with 16 bases between. The CDR3 has 14 amino acids. CDR3 DNA sequence: TGTGCCACCCGGGTGGGCAGGGAGAACACTGAAGCTTTCTTT. Amino acids: CATRVGRENTEAFF.

The rearrangement links TRBV5-1 to TRBJ1-4; the match to TRBD1 covers 7 bases. The germline CDR1 and CDR2 sequences are SGHRS and YFSETQ. J gave up 7 bases and V 0 bases, and 6 bases lay outside the gene matches. CDR3 size: 15 residues. CDR3 amino acids: CASSLGTGGSEKLFF. The CDR3 nucleotides are TGCGCCAGCAGCTTGGGGACAGGTGGGAGTGAAAAACTGTTTTTT.

The chain is built from TRBV6-1 and TRBJ1-1; 9 positions match TRBD1. Germline CDR1 MNHNS, CDR2 SASEGT. The junction had 2 bases not matched to a gene; V was cut back by 1 base and J by 2 bases. The CDR3 totals 15 residues. CDR3 amino acids: CASSEVGQGNTEAFF. In nucleotides, the CDR3 is TGTGCCAGCAGTGAAGTGGGACAGGGTAACACTGAAGCTTTCTTT.

The rearrangement joins TRBV5-5 to TRBJ1-1; weak D call: TRBD1 (6 bases). Looked up from germline, CDR1 is SGHKS and CDR2 is YYEKEE (reference sequence). V lost 4 bases and J lost 11, with 24 bases in between. The CDR3 totals 15 residues. Written as DNA, the CDR3 is TGTGCCAGCAGCCTCGGTGGGGGCGTTTTTGGAGTGGCTTTCTTT. Protein sequence: CASSLGGGVFGVAFF. Full variable domain (remainder filled in from reference TRBV5-5 and TRBJ1-1): DAGVTQSPTHLIKTRGQQVTLRCSPISGHKSVSWYQQVLGQGPQFIFQYYEKEERGRGNFPDRFSARQFPNYSSELNVNALLLGDSALYLCASSLGGGVFGVAFFGQGTRLTVV.

CDR3: CASSLDYSGTEAFF. DNA for the CDR3: TGTGCCAGCAGCTTAGATTACTCGGGGACTGAAGCTTTCTTT. This chain links TRBV11-2 with TRBJ1-1, with D hard to call. CDR3 length equals 14 residues. Trimming left V 0 bases short and J 5 bases short, with 10 bases between. Germline loops: CDR1 SGHAT, CDR2 FQNNGV.

This chain links TRBV5-1 with TRBJ2-1; D possibly corresponds to TRBD2 (7 bases). The CDR3 is 17 residues long. V was trimmed by 4 bases and J by 0 bases, leaving 17 bases between them. Germline CDR1 is SGHRS and CDR2 is YFSETQ. CDR3 amino acids: CASSGTTSESSYNEQFF. The DNA of the CDR3 is TGCGCCAGCAGCGGGACAACTAGCGAGAGCTCCTACAATGAGCAGTTCTTC.

This clone was detected only once. The chain joins TRBV28 to TRBJ2-6; D not resolved. Germline CDR1 reads MDHEN; CDR2 reads SYDVKM. The CDR3 runs 14 residues. Between the trimmed V and J ends, which lost 7 bases and 2 bases, there was a span of 9 bases. CDR3 DNA: TGTGCCAGCAATAGTCCCCCTGGGGCCAACGTCCTGACTTTC. This gives the protein CASNSPPGANVLTF.

The table lists this clone with a count of one. The rearrangement joins TRBV18 to TRBJ1-1; 7 nucleotides align to TRBD1. The CDR3 spans 15 residues. Looked up from germline, CDR1 is KGHSH and CDR2 is LQKENI. V dropped 3 bases and J dropped 2; count of bases not matched to a gene: 6. CDR3 in amino acids: CASSPQTGPNTEAFF. CDR3 in DNA: TGTGCCAGCTCACCCCAGACAGGGCCTAACACTGAAGCTTTCTTT.

The gene calls are TRBV9 and TRBJ2-1; 9 bases map to TRBD2. V was clipped by 0 bases and J by 7 bases; unmatched bases: 11. Germline lookup yields CDR1 SGDLS and CDR2 YYNGEE. The CDR3 is 17 residues long. The CDR3 DNA reads as TGTGCCAGCAGCGTAGGGCTTGCTAGCGGGGTTATTAATGAGCAGTTCTTC. As protein: CASSVGLASGVINEQFF. Full variable domain (missing parts from reference TRBV9 and TRBJ2-1): DSGVTQTPKHLITATGQRVTLRCSPRSGDLSVYWYQQSLDQGLQFLIQYYNGEERAKGNILERFSAQQFPDLHSELNLSSLELGDSALYFCASSVGLASGVINEQFFGPGTRLTVL.